This T cell receptor (beta chain) came from a study of T cells in Graves' hyperthyroidism and ophthalmopathy. This CDR3 spans 15 amino acids. Germline V lookup: CDR1 MNHNS, CDR2 SASEGT. V dropped 6 bases and J dropped 3 bases, with 15 bases sitting between them. Each diagnosis drew on symptoms, thyroxine, TRAb, thyroid ultrasound and orbital computed tomography findings. The source material, RNA transcripts, was used to amplify TCR beta CDR3 regions. Using the HTBI primer set, a first-round RT-PCR was run on the TCR CDR3. TCRdb passed the multiplex PCR reads through MiXCR, listing each CDR3 protein once. The repertoire has some 530,000 distinct CDR3 sequences, approximately 23% of them found once; the top ten carry 49%. Broader study findings: Blood also contained most expanded thyroid clonotypes above 0.001.

About this clonotype: As yet, its antigen is unknown.

What was sequenced was blood. The TCR was taken from a woman in her sixties or seventies with Graves' ophthalmopathy. The chain couples TRBV6-1 to TRBJ1-5; D may be TRBD1 (5 bases). Here the CDR3 reads CASRGPRQINQPQHF. In DNA, the CDR3 is TGTGCCAGCAGAGGACCTCGACAGATCAATCAGCCCCAGCATTTT.